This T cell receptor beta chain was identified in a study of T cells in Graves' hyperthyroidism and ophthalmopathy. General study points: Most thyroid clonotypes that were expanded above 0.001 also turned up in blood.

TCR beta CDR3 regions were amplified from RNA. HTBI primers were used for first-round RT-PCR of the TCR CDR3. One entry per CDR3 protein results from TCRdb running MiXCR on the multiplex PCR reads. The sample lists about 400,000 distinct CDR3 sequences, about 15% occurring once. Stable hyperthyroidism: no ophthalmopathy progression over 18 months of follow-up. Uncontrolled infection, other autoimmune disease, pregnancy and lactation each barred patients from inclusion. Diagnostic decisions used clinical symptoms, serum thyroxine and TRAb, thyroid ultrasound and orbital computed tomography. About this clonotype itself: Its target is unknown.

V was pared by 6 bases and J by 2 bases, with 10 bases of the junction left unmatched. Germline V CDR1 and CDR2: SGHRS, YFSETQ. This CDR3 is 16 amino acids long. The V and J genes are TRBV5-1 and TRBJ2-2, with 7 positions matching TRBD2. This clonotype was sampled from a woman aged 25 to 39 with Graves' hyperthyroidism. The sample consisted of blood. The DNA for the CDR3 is TGCGCCAGCAACTTTTCCGGGACTACCAACACCGGGGAGCTGTTTTTT. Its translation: CASNFSGTTNTGELFF.